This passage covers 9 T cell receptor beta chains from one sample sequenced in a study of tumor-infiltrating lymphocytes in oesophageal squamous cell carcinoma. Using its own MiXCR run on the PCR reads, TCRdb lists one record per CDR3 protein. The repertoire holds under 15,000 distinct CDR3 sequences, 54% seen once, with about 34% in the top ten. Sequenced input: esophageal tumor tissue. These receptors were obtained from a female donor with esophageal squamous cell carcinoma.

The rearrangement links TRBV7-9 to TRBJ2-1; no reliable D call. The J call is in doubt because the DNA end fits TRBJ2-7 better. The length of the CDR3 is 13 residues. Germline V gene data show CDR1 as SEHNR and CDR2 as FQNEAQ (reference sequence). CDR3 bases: TGTGCCAGCAGCTTAGCTAGTAGGTACGAGCAGTACTTC. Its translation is CASSLASRYEQYF.

This CDR3 reads CATMTTAALNTEAFF. Here the CDR3 DNA reads TGTGCCACCATGACAACGGCGGCCCTAAACACTGAAGCTTTCTTT. The chain is built from TRBV25-1 and TRBJ1-1, with D unresolved. Trimming took off 10 bases at V and 2 bases at J, with 20 bases between the two ends. Germline CDR1 and CDR2: MGHDK and SYGVNS. There are 15 residues in the CDR3.

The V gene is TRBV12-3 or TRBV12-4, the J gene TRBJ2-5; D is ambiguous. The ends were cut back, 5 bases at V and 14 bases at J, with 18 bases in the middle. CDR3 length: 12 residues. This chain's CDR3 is CASSRDNSRRYF. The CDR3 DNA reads TGTGCCAGCAGTCGAGACAATTCCCGTCGCTACTTC.

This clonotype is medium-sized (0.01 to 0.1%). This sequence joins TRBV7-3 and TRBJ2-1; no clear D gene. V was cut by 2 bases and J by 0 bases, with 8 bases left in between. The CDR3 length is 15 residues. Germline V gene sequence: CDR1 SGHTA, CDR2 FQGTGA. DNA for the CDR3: TGTGCCAGCAGCTTAGGGTCCAGCTCCTACAATGAGCAGTTCTTC. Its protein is CASSLGSSSYNEQFF.

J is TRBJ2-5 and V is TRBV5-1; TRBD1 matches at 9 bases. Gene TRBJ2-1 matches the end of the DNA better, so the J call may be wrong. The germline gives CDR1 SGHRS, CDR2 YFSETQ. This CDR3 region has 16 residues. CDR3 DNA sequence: TGCGCCAGCAGCTTGCGCCGGGACAGGGAGAGGGGTGAGCAGTTCTTC. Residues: CASSLRRDRERGEQFF.

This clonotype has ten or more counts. The CDR3 loop is CASRAGTGGGADTQYF. DNA for the CDR3: TGTGCCAGCAGGGCCGGGACAGGGGGCGGAGCAGATACGCAGTATTTT. The chain is built from TRBV2 and TRBJ2-3, with 12 bases identical to TRBD1. Germline loops: CDR1 SNHLY, CDR2 FYNNEI. V was pared by 6 bases and J by 4 bases, with 8 bases of the junction left unmatched. The CDR3 runs 16 residues.

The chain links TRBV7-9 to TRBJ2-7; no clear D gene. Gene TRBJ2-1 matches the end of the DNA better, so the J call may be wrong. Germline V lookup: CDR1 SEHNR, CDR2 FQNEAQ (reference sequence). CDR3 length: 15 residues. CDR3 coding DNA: TGTGCCAGCAGCTTCTCAGATAGCTCCTACAATGAGCAGTTCTTC. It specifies CASSFSDSSYNEQFF.

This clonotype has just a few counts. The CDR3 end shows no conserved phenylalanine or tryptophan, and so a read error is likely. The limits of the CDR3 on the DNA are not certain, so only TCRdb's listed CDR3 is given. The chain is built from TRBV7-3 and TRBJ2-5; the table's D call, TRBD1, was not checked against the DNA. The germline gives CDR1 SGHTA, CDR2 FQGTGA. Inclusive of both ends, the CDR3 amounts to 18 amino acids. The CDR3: CASSLTSGQFPYGYTFGS.

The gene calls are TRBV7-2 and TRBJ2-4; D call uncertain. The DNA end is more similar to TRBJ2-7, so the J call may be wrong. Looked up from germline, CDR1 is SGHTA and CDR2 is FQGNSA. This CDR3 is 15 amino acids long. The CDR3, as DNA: TGTGCCAGCAGCACTTACTTAGAGTCCGCCTACGAGCAGTACTTC. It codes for CASSTYLESAYEQYF.